This T cell receptor (beta chain) was sequenced in a study of T cells in Graves' hyperthyroidism and ophthalmopathy. J lost 11 bases, V lost 6 bases, and 6 bases had no gene match. This CDR3 contains 11 residues. Germline V gives CDR1 SGHVS, CDR2 FNYEAQ. Regions amplified from RNA transcripts were the TCR beta CDR3 regions. The HTBI primer set was used in a first-round RT-PCR of the TCR CDR3. One entry per CDR3 protein results from TCRdb running MiXCR on the multiplex PCR reads. The sample consists of roughly 700,000 distinct CDR3 sequences, just over 35% of them appearing once. The clonotype comes from a woman in her thirties or forties with Graves' hyperthyroidism. V usage is TRBV7-6 and J usage is TRBJ1-1; TRBD1 matches 7 bases. Sequenced material: blood. This chain's CDR3 is CASSFYRGAFF. The CDR3 DNA is TGTGCCAGCAGTTTTTACAGGGGTGCTTTCTTT. Full variable domain (missing parts from reference TRBV7-6 and TRBJ1-1): GAGVSQSPRYKVTKRGQDVALRCDPISGHVSLYWYRQALGQGPEFLTYFNYEAQQDKSGLPNDRFSAERPEGSISTLTIQRTEQRDSAMYRCASSFYRGAFFGQGTRLTVV.